One and the same sample provided the 14 T cell receptor beta chains below, sequenced in a study of T cells in Graves' hyperthyroidism and ophthalmopathy. Amplified TCR beta CDR3 regions derived from RNA transcripts. Initially, a first-round RT-PCR of the TCR CDR3 employed the HTBI primer set. Each CDR3 protein is one row after TCRdb ran MiXCR on the multiplex PCR reads. The data contain 450,000 to 650,000 distinct CDR3 sequences, under 20% of them singletons. The sample comprised blood. Receptors originate from a woman younger than 30 with Graves' ophthalmopathy.

In its sample, this clonotype was seen many times. V usage is TRBV11-2 and J usage is TRBJ2-3; TRBD2 is a possible D gene (6 bases). V was trimmed by 0 bases and J by 2 bases, leaving 9 bases between them. Germline V lookup: CDR1 SGHAT, CDR2 FQNNGV. This CDR3 spans 15 amino acids. In nucleotides, the CDR3 is TGTGCCAGCAGCTTAGAACGGGGGTTCACAGATACGCAGTATTTT. It specifies CASSLERGFTDTQYF.

The rearrangement uses TRBV4-1 and TRBJ2-3, with 10 bases lining up with TRBD2. With 0 bases clipped from V and 5 bases from J, the junction kept 8 bases outside the gene matches. This CDR3 region has 17 residues. CDR1 is MGHRA and CDR2 is YSYEKL in the germline V gene. CDR3 nucleotide sequence: TGCGCCAGCAGCCAAGAGGGAGCGGGGGGGCCCGGAGATACGCAGTATTTT. Translated, it gives CASSQEGAGGPGDTQYF.

This clonotype was recorded at least ten times. This chain links TRBV7-3 with TRBJ1-1; D perhaps matches TRBD1 (6 bases). Trimming pared 4 bases from V and 4 bases from J, leaving 13 bases between. From germline, CDR1 is SGHTA and CDR2 FQGTGA. The CDR3 runs to 14 residues. The CDR3 protein is CASSSTGPGTEAFF. CDR3 in DNA: TGTGCCAGCAGCTCCACAGGGCCGGGCACTGAAGCTTTCTTT.

This clonotype has just a few counts. This rearrangement joins TRBV29-1 to TRBJ1-2; D uncertain. Trimming stripped 3 bases from V and 0 bases from J, with 8 bases between. CDR1 and CDR2 (germline): SQVTM, ANQGSEA. The CDR3 extends over 13 amino acids. CDR3 region: CSVEEIANYGYTF. The CDR3 region has the DNA TGCAGCGTTGAGGAGATTGCTAACTATGGCTACACCTTC.

This clonotype was detected ten times or more. This rearrangement joins TRBV27 to TRBJ1-5; 11 nucleotides match TRBD1. J gave up 6 bases and V 5 bases, and 3 bases lay outside the gene matches. The germline V gene encodes CDR1 MNHEY and CDR2 SMNVEV (reference sequence). This CDR3 has 14 residues. CDR3 in amino acids: CASSPDRGLQPQHF. Here the CDR3 DNA reads TGTGCCAGCAGTCCGGACAGGGGGCTTCAGCCCCAGCATTTT.

This clonotype was counted only a few times. The chain carries TRBV3-1 and TRBJ2-2; D perhaps matches TRBD2 (5 bases). This CDR3 has 14 residues. V lost 6 bases to trimming and J lost 6 bases, with 14 bases between them. Germline lookup yields CDR1 LGHDT and CDR2 YNNKEL (reference sequence). Here the CDR3 DNA reads TGTGCCAGCAGTCGTACCTGGGAGTCCGGGGAGCTGTTTTTT. Its translation is CASSRTWESGELFF.

This clonotype was found many times. The rearrangement uses TRBV20-1 and TRBJ1-1; 10 bases line up with TRBD1. The CDR3 is 15 residues long. The V and J ends lost 1 base and 4 bases, in that order; junction bases with no gene match: 6. Per germline, CDR1 DFQATT and CDR2 SNEGSKA (reference sequence). The CDR3 region is CSARGGQGLITEAFF. The DNA for the CDR3 is TGCAGTGCTAGAGGGGGACAGGGGTTAATCACTGAAGCTTTCTTT.

Concerning this clonotype: One junction end disagrees with the germline gene, perhaps due to a read error. The chain links TRBV6-1 to TRBJ1-2; no clear D gene. CDR1 and CDR2 (germline): MNHNS, SASEGT. This CDR3 region has 13 residues. CDR3 sequence (DNA): TGTGCCAGCAGTGCCCAATTCCTCTATGGCTGCACCTTC. Protein product: CASSAQFLYGCTF.

As to this clonotype: One base away lies a much larger clone, so this may be a sequencing read error. The V and J genes are TRBV28 and TRBJ1-5; tentative D call: TRBD1 (6 bases). CDR1 is MDHEN and CDR2 is SYDVKM in the germline V gene. The V end lost 6 bases, the J end lost 3 bases, and 15 bases lay between the germline ends. The CDR3 has 15 amino acids. DNA of the CDR3: TGTGCCAGCAGCTCACAGGGAGCGATCAATCAGCCCCAGCATTTT. This sequence encodes CASSSQGAINQPQHF.

This sequence joins TRBV6-1 and TRBJ1-1; D is unresolved. V was pared by 6 bases and J by 3 bases, with 5 bases between. CDR1 MNHNS and CDR2 SASEGT come from the germline V gene. The CDR3 has 11 amino acids. The CDR3 coding sequence is TGTGCCAGCAGGTTCGACACTGAAGCTTTCTTT. Its protein is CASRFDTEAFF.

This clonotype was counted only a few times. V gene TRBV9 combines with J gene TRBJ2-7; a possible D gene is TRBD1 (6 bases). This CDR3 is 14 amino acids long. The germline V gene has CDR1 SGDLS and CDR2 YYNGEE. The V end was cut by 0 bases, the J end by 3 bases, with 10 bases between. This chain's CDR3 is CASSVGGGGYEQYF. CDR3 in DNA: TGTGCCAGCAGCGTAGGAGGGGGTGGCTACGAGCAGTACTTC.

The chain couples TRBV29-1 to TRBJ2-3, with a possible D match to TRBD1 (5 bases). The V gene lost 3 bases and the J gene lost 0 bases, with 16 bases spanning the gap. There are 16 residues in the CDR3. CDR1 is SQVTM, CDR2 ANQGSEA, per germline. The CDR3 reads CSVDTTFGASTDTQYF. The CDR3 coding sequence is TGCAGCGTTGATACCACGTTTGGGGCCAGCACAGATACGCAGTATTTT.

This clonotype was found many times. This sequence joins TRBV12-3 or TRBV12-4 and TRBJ1-1, with D uncertain. The CDR3 totals 13 residues. Deletions cut 2 bases from V and 7 bases from J, with 11 bases between. The CDR3 DNA reads as TGTGCCAGCAGTTTAAGTTGGCAGGTTGAAGCTTTCTTT. Translated, it gives CASSLSWQVEAFF.

This clonotype was seen many times. The genes are TRBV28 and TRBJ1-4, with D perhaps matching TRBD1 (5 bases). The V and J ends lost 3 bases and 5 bases respectively, with 10 bases between them. The CDR3 has 14 amino acids. Germline CDR1 is MDHEN and CDR2 is SYDVKM. CDR3 amino acids: CASSFRGENEKLFF. The CDR3 nucleotides read TGTGCCAGCAGTTTCCGAGGGGAAAATGAAAAACTGTTTTTT.